The rows below give T cell receptor beta chains drawn from one sample of a study of OX40 agonist ivuxolimab in advanced cancers. TCRdb keeps only in-frame clones here, not all; method: immunoSEQ multiplex PCR. The sample has about 98,000 clones, roughly 85% seen once. The sequencing here drew on CD4+ or CD8+ T cells sorted from blood, taken in a trial of the OX40 agonist ivuxolimab. Receptor source: an adult with an advanced solid tumor such as melanoma, head and neck, liver or kidney cancer. Both conserved end residues are part of each CDR3. A clone size is listed for some rows: how often the clone was seen (once, few, many), or a class if it is expanded.

clone_size cdr3_length v_call cdr3_aa
- 13 TRBV5-1 CASSWTDNYGYTF
- 14 TRBV7-8 CASSFGTANTEAFF
- 13 TRBV7-2 CASSLETNTEAFF
few 15 TRBV7-9 CASSPHRDRGYEQYF
few 13 TRBV27 CASSLSRELKLFF
- 13 TRBV5-6 CASSLATQETQYF
few 14 TRBV18 CASSPSQGGTEAFF
once 14 TRBV2 CASRPTGSGYGYTF
- 13 TRBV6-5 CASRSGGGQPQHF
- 14 TRBV28 CASSPGQGGDEQYF
- 12 TRBV14 CASSLNRERKVF
- 15 TRBV27 CAGSSLGQGSYEQYF
- 14 TRBV7-9 CASRAGQGNEKLFF
few 12 TRBV2 CASSERDRDLHF
- 17 TRBV14 CASSRIAGGTLGSPLHF